This T cell receptor beta chain was profiled in a study of shared clonotypes between healthy human individuals (TCRdb year 2020). About the full investigation: A couple of women and a few men aged 18 to 49 years were included in the cohort. For each donor, CD4 naive and CD4 memory were each given three plates, CD8 naive was given two plates, and CD8 memory was given one plate. Blood TCR repertoires of a handful of healthy adults were deeply sequenced to estimate repertoire size and the extent of clonotype sharing between individuals. Different laboratories and diverse techniques were used to prepare libraries and sequence TCR repertoires, to increase sequencing depth and limit assay-specific biases. Each donor's leukapheresis produced roughly between roughly 0.9 and 9 billion PBMCs. Study-wide conclusions, independent of this receptor: Based on pairwise subsampling, the degree of clonotype sharing among donors was expected to be affected by sequencing depth. When several donors were compared, the shared fraction of clonotypes was roughly 5% for naive CD4, roughly 3.4% for naive CD8, roughly 2.5% for memory CD4, and roughly 0.4% for memory CD8. Naive subsets generally had larger estimated clonotype richness than memory subsets. Sampling was limited to blood, and TCR repertoires in tissue likely differ from TCR repertoires in blood. The small number of donors limited the genetic and exposure-history diversity represented. Rarefaction of sorted-subset datasets indicated incomplete sequencing despite the large sequencing depth. Compared with non-shared clonotypes, clonotypes shared by all four sorted-subset donors had higher generation probabilities.

CD8 naive samples were CD45RO-negative cells positively selected for CCR7, giving a CD45RA+CCR7+ population that excluded TemRA cells. The donors were healthy, HIV-negative adults who had no recently reported acute infections or vaccinations. Every donor was a Caucasian adult residing in Nashville, Tennessee, USA. After blood collection by leukapheresis, PBMCs were isolated using Ficoll-Histopaque density gradient centrifugation and then cryopreserved in the vapor phase of liquid nitrogen. Analytical flow cytometry was used to check the purity and quantity of every magnetically sorted T cell population. Each sorted fraction had its genomic DNA isolated and then quantified by UV absorbance on a Nanodrop 2000c. Points on this clone: There is no known antigen for this receptor. Per-base quality was not reported, and no clone a single base away is much larger than it.

Using the deep immunoSEQ assay, TCR CDR3 regions were amplified from genomic DNA by multiplex PCR. For each cell subset, the extracted genomic DNA was distributed evenly across all wells of several immunoSEQ 96-well plates, and each plate served as one replicate. For sorted subsets, about 220 ng of genomic DNA, equivalent to 30,000 or so T cell genomes, went into each replicate PCR. The purified libraries were quantified using a Qubit 3.0 fluorometer, sized with a Bioanalyzer 2100, and then quantified again using the KAPA Library Quantification kit. Every immunoSEQ 96-well plate was sequenced on a separate single-read 150-cycle Illumina NextSeq 550 flow cell. From the authors' description of their analysis: Because the immunoSEQ output held only junctional sequences and lacked quality scores, the filtering could not match the filtering applied to full-length reads. Sequences were annotated with PyIR, a Python wrapper for IgBLAST v1.9, and V/J genes and CDR3 were assigned using IMGT germline references. Reads were removed for weak V/J assignments (E-value above 1e-6), missing CDR3, stop codons, out-of-frame junctions, or ambiguous translated residues. V3J clonotypes were defined by identical inferred V gene, J gene, and CDR3 amino acid sequence. The percentage overlap between two repertoires was calculated by dividing the number of shared unique clonotypes by the size of the smaller repertoire. RTK rarefaction, the Chao1 estimator, and Recon v2.1 estimates of unobserved clonotypes were used to assess repertoire richness. For all TCRbeta clonotypes obtained by the gDNA method from several donors, generation probabilities were computed with OLGA. Sourced from immuneACCESS, this table was stored by TCRdb with only in-frame sequences that have V and J called. A share of the clones is absent; for the studies checked, an unresolved V gene accounts for under half, and the remainder has no known explanation. The V and J calls and the clone size are those of that table, but D and trimming were determined from the DNA. Present in this sample are around 2,000,000 clones, roughly 95% of which were seen just once. The leading ten clones occupy 0.9% to 1.4% of the sample.

Taken from the germline V gene, the CDR1 and CDR2 loops are SGHDT and YYEEEE. Inclusive of the bounding cysteine and phenylalanine, the CDR3 is 15 residues long. The only DNA kept is the CDR3, 45 bases in frame from the first base. V is reduced by 4 bases and J by 6 bases, leaving a spacing of 14 bases between them. The origin of this receptor is a man between 18 and 35 years old in good health. Here the chain combines TRBV5-6 and TRBJ1-6; the D segment cannot be called with confidence. The sequenced sample was naive CD8+ T cells sorted from blood. Interpreted using the paper, the cell subset or site label stands for: CD45RA+CCR7+. The CDR3 protein sequence reads: CASSGEGNLNSPLHF. In nucleotides, the sequence is TGTGCCAGCAGCGGAGAAGGGAACCTTAATTCACCCCTCCACTTT.